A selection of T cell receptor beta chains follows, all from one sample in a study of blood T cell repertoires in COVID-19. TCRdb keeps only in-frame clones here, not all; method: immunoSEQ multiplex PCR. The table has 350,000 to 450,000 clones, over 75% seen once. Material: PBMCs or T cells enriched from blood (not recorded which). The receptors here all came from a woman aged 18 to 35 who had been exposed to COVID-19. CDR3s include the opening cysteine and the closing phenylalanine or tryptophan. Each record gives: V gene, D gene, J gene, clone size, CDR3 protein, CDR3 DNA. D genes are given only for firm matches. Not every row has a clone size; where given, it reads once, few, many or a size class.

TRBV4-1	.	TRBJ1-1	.	CASSRKGEDSQAFF	TGCGCCAGCAGCCGCAAAGGGGAAGACAGCCAAGCTTTCTTT
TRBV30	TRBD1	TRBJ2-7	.	CAWRARGLYEQYF	TGTGCCTGGAGGGCCAGGGGGCTTTACGAGCAGTACTTC
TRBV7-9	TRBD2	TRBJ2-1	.	CASSLLALGLAGATQFF	TGTGCCAGCAGCTTATTAGCTTTGGGACTAGCGGGGGCCACGCAGTTCTTC
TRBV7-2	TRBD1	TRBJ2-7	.	CASSLVEGQTYEQYF	TGTGCCAGCAGCTTAGTCGAGGGACAGACCTACGAGCAGTACTTC
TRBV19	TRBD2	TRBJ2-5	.	CASSIASGIAETQYF	TGTGCCAGTAGTATTGCTAGCGGGATAGCAGAGACCCAGTACTTC
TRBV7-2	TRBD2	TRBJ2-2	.	CASPHGAGGLNTGELFF	TGTGCCAGTCCGCACGGTGCGGGGGGACTGAACACCGGGGAGCTGTTTTTT
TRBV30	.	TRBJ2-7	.	CAWISTRGNEQYF	TGTGCCTGGATCAGCACCCGGGGGAACGAGCAGTACTTC
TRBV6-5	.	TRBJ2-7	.	CASSYSKGVVYEQYF	TGTGCCAGCAGTTACTCGAAAGGGGTTGTTTACGAGCAGTACTTC
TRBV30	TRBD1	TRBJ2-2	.	CAWNGQGAIGELFF	TGTGCCTGGAATGGACAGGGGGCTATCGGGGAGCTGTTTTTT
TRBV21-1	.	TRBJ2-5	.	CASSRRRAQYF	TGTGCCAGCAGCCGACGGAGGGCCCAATACTTC
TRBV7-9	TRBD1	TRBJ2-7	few	CASSLLGGTATYEQYF	TGTGCCAGCAGCTTATTAGGTGGGACAGCAACCTACGAGCAGTACTTC
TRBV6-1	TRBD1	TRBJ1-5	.	CASSGTGGFSNQPQHF	TGTGCCAGCAGTGGGACAGGGGGGTTTAGCAATCAGCCCCAGCATTTT
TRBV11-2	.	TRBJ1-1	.	CASSFAAEAFF	TGTGCCAGCAGCTTTGCGGCCGAAGCTTTCTTT
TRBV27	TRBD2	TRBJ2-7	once	CASSSASGYEQYF	TGTGCCAGCAGTTCCGCTAGCGGCTACGAGCAGTACTTC
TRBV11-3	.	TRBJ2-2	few	CASSLAWRNTPGELFF	TGTGCCAGCAGCTTAGCCTGGCGGAATACACCCGGGGAGCTGTTTTTT
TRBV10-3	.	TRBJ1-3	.	CAIEARQFSGNTIYF	TGTGCCATTGAGGCCCGACAGTTCTCTGGAAACACCATATATTTT
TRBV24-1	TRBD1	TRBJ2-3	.	CATSDPGQGADTQYF	TGTGCCACCAGTGATCCCGGCCAGGGGGCAGATACGCAGTATTTT
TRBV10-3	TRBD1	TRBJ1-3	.	CATGTGSGNTIYF	TGTGCCACCGGGACAGGCTCTGGAAACACCATATATTTT
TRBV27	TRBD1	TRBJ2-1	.	CASSSQGSYNEQFF	TGTGCCAGCAGTTCACAGGGGTCCTACAATGAGCAGTTCTTC
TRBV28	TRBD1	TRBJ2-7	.	CASSGGTGAKYEQYF	TGTGCCAGCAGTGGAGGGACAGGGGCCAAGTACGAGCAGTACTTC
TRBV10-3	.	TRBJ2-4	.	CAISGDSLGNIQYF	TGTGCCATCAGTGGGGACTCCCTTGGGAACATTCAGTACTTC
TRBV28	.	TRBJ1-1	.	CASSFVPPGIYTEAFF	TGTGCCAGCAGTTTTGTTCCCCCAGGAATCTACACTGAAGCTTTCTTT
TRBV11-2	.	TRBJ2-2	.	CASMLSRAGELFF	TGTGCCAGCATGCTGAGCAGGGCTGGGGAGCTGTTTTTT
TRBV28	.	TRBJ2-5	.	CASSFPTLPETQYF	TGTGCCAGCAGTTTCCCTACGCTGCCAGAGACCCAGTACTTC
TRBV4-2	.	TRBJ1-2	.	CASSQDILYGYTF	TGTGCCAGCAGCCAAGATATTCTCTATGGCTACACCTTC
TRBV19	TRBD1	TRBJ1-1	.	CASSRDRGHTEAFF	TGTGCCAGTAGCCGGGACAGGGGGCACACTGAAGCTTTCTTT
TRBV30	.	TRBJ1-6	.	CAWSTGTYSPLHF	TGTGCCTGGAGCACAGGGACCTATTCACCCCTCCACTTT
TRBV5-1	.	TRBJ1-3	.	CASSRSWESGNTIYF	TGCGCCAGCAGCCGTTCATGGGAGTCTGGAAACACCATATATTTT
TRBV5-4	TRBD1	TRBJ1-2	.	CASSEITGQGNYGYTF	TGTGCCAGCAGCGAAATTACGGGACAGGGGAACTATGGCTACACCTTC
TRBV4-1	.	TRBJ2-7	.	CASSQGESEQYF	TGCGCCAGCAGCCAAGGTGAGAGCGAGCAGTACTTC
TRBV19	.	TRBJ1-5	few	CASSLGSGQPQHF	TGTGCCAGTAGTTTAGGGTCCGGTCAGCCCCAGCATTTT
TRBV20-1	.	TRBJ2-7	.	CSASGELAYEQYF	TGCAGTGCTAGTGGGGAGTTGGCCTACGAGCAGTACTTC
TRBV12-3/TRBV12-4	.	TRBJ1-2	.	CASRRVDGYTF	TGTGCCAGCAGGAGGGTCGATGGCTACACCTTC
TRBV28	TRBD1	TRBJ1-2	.	CASSPPWDSQTYGYTF	TGTGCCAGCAGTCCGCCTTGGGACAGCCAGACCTATGGCTACACCTTC
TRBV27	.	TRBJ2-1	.	CASSYGGYNEQFF	TGTGCCAGCAGTTACGGGGGATACAATGAGCAGTTCTTC
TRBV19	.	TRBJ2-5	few	CASSIVHQETQYF	TGTGCCAGTAGTATCGTTCACCAAGAGACCCAGTACTTC
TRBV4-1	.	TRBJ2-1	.	CASSQDSYEQFF	TGCGCCAGCAGCCAAGATTCGTATGAGCAGTTCTTC
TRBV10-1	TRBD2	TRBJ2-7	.	CASSDPLAGELYF	TGCGCCAGCAGTGACCCTCTAGCGGGGGAGCTTTACTTC
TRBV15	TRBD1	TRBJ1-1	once	CATSIQGGNTEAFF	TGTGCCACCAGCATACAGGGGGGGAACACTGAAGCTTTCTTT
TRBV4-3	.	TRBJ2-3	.	CASSQDRGNTDTQYF	TGCGCCAGCAGCCAAGATCGTGGCAATACAGATACGCAGTATTTT
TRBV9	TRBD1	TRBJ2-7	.	CASSVSPDRAAYF	TGTGCCAGCAGCGTATCCCCGGACAGGGCGGCGTACTTC
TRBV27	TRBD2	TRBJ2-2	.	CASSHLGLAGGRGSGELFF	TGTGCCAGCAGCCACCTCGGACTAGCGGGAGGCCGCGGGTCCGGGGAGCTGTTTTTT
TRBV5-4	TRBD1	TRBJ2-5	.	CASSSEPTGKETQYF	TGTGCCAGCAGCTCCGAACCGACAGGGAAAGAGACCCAGTACTTC
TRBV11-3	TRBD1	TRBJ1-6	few	CASNRITDVGQGKSPLHF	TGTGCCAGCAACCGAATCACAGACGTTGGACAGGGAAAATCACCCCTCCACTTT
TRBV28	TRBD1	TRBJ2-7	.	CASSRGQAYEQYF	TGTGCCAGCTCCCGGGGACAGGCCTACGAGCAGTACTTC
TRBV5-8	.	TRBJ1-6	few	CASSLTRRGSFNSPLHF	TGTGCCAGCAGCCTAACGCGAAGAGGTTCCTTTAATTCACCCCTCCACTTT
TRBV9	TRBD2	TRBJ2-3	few	CASSTRTSGGPQDTQYF	TGTGCCAGCAGCACCCGGACTAGCGGGGGACCTCAGGATACGCAGTATTTT
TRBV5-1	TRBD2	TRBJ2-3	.	CASSYSGRASTDTQYF	TGCGCCAGCAGCTATAGCGGGAGAGCAAGCACAGATACGCAGTATTTT
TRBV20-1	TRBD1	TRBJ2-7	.	CSASPRDRGLLYEQYF	TGCAGTGCTAGTCCCCGGGACAGGGGGCTATTATACGAGCAGTACTTC
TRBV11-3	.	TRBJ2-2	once	CASSLWAGGTGELFF	TGTGCCAGCAGCCTCTGGGCGGGTGGCACCGGGGAGCTGTTTTTT
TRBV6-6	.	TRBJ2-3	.	CASSRGAIDTQYF	TGTGCCAGCAGTCGAGGGGCCATAGATACGCAGTATTTT
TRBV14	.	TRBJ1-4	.	CASSQYRGVSGEKLFF	TGTGCCAGCAGCCAATATCGAGGGGTTAGCGGTGAAAAACTGTTTTTT